This T cell receptor beta chain is from a study of cytomegalovirus exposure and HLA in healthy donors (dated by TCRdb to 2015 to 2018). For the wider study: An earlier analysis of 550 to 700 of the donors reported 250 to 300 Gb of sequence data and around 110 million unique TCR beta sequences from about 179 million T cells. Rather than drawing on any new phenotypic data, the later analysis identified candidate immune exposures from TCR beta sequences and the way those sequences occurred across donors. Alongside the repertoire data, information on donor age, sex, ethnicity and CMV serostatus was compiled. HLA typing included class I and class II loci at four-digit resolution. The study aimed to test whether signatures of past pathogen exposure could be identified by cataloging public T cell receptors. The study profiled the T cell repertoires of 500 to 800 subjects by immunosequencing and related them to cytomegalovirus serostatus. To study patterns of TCR occurrence, a later analysis re-analyzed previously published TCR beta repertoires from hundreds of donors and added high-resolution HLA genotyping. Four or five DR-DQ haplotypes were handled as single units for association and clustering, since linkage in the cohort was strong. Genome-wide SNP genotypes for about 60% of the 666 donors were used in a later genetic analysis, which treated that subset as a discovery cohort. An earlier analysis of approximately 640 of the donors applied high-throughput TCR beta sequencing to assess whether each TCR beta V gene segment acted as functional or pseudogenic. Approximately 300 gigabases of sequencing data and 70 million to 95 million unique TCR sequences made up an early release that covered fewer than 650 HLA-typed donors. Besides the first cohort of more than 650 subjects, a separate validation cohort made up of over a hundred different subjects was used. Among a few hundred genotyped donors of the cohort, an average of approximately 250,000 unique TCR beta nucleotide sequences were sequenced per donor, 15% to 20% of them non-productive. Of the 300 to 450 genotyped donors, less than 90% were placed in the genetic ancestry cluster associated with self-reported Caucasian donors. All discovery cohort repertoires had been generated using a single sequencing platform. The number of donors typed differed by locus, with roughly 620-640 for A, B, C, DRB1 and DQB1, 522 for DQA1, 600 to 610 for DPA1, and roughly 450 for DPB1. To predict cytomegalovirus infection status, the study combined high-throughput TCR immunosequencing, statistical association of individual TCRs with disease status, and machine learning.

CDR1 and CDR2 are drawn from the germline V gene: SGDLS, YYNGEE. V was cut back by 4 bases and J by 4 bases, leaving a gap of 11 bases between them. Including cysteine and phenylalanine, the CDR3 has 14 amino acids. CDR3 DNA only is kept here, 42 bases in frame from base 1. A word on this clone: What antigen it recognizes has not been identified. No base quality information exists; no much larger clone differs at one position.

The library was generated by the immunoSEQ multiplex PCR assay. The multiplex PCR relied on a mix of 60 forward primers for TCR Vbeta segments and 13 reverse primers for TCR Jbeta segments. The CDR3 region of rearranged TCR beta genes was amplified from genomic DNA with a multiplex PCR assay. Amplified TCR beta libraries were sequenced as 87-base-pair reads on the Illumina HiSeq System. The source study handled its data this way. A later analysis tallied roughly 78 million unique TCR beta chains across the roughly 610 repertoires, and about 12 million of those chains were shared by two or more donors. Raw reads were error-corrected and collapsed into unique sequences by a nearest-neighbor algorithm in which closely related sequences were merged to remove PCR and sequencing errors. V, D and J gene segments were assigned by aligning CDR3 sequences to IMGT reference sequences. For a sequence to be retained, at least a six-nucleotide match to both a V gene segment and a J gene segment was required. A rearrangement counted as productive if the CDR3 had no stop codons and remained in frame with V and J, and every other rearrangement counted as non-productive. Following IMGT convention, CDR3 was defined as the stretch from the second conserved V-encoded cysteine up to the conserved J-encoded phenylalanine. In an earlier analysis of 500 to 650 of the donors, sequences lacking an unambiguous match to a single V gene segment were excluded. An earlier analysis of a few hundred of the donors called V segments functional above 56.7% productive rearrangements and segregating when the between-donor standard deviation exceeded 5%. A statistical classification framework was built to diagnose cytomegalovirus status from the catalog of TCR beta chain sequences. A later analysis assigned V and J genes by comparing TCR nucleotide sequences with IMGT/GENE-DB human TR gene sequences. In a later analysis, CDR3 sequences and most-parsimonious VDJ recombination scenarios were assigned using the TCRdist pipeline. In a later analysis, each TCR beta chain was defined by its CDR3 amino acid sequence together with its V-gene family, and reads without a unique V-gene family were excluded. To address suspected cross-contamination and a sequencing artifact, a later analysis removed 592 highly shared, low-generation-probability nucleotide sequences. In a later analysis, a clonal expansion index was calculated for each public chain from normalized within-repertoire ranks of inferred template counts. In a later analysis, generation probabilities were computed with a VDJ recombination model fitted to out-of-frame rearrangements, and the resulting probabilities were checked against IGoR. A later analysis scored TCR-TCR, TCR-HLA and TCR-CMV co-occurrence with hypergeometric tests, applying a repertoire-size bias correction to TCR pairs. To estimate false discovery rates, a later analysis permuted the HLA or CMV assignments 20 times. In a later analysis, co-occurring TCRs were grouped with DBSCAN, and TCRdist sequence similarity was added when clustering was performed within HLA-allele-positive subsets. Repertoires with fewer than 30,000 or more than 120,000 public chains, plus five repertoires with anomalous nucleotide sharing, were excluded from co-occurrence clustering. The clones in this table, taken by TCRdb from immuneACCESS, are in-frame only. Not every clone is retained; where verified, under half of the shortfall comes from an unresolved V gene, and the cause of the rest is unknown. D and trimming were read from the DNA, whereas the V and J calls and clone size are those reported in that table. A total of about 150,000 clones appear in this sample, 75% to 85% of them only once. In total, the top ten clones hold about 4% of the sample.

The cohort consisted of some 730 healthy bone marrow donors. At the time of sampling, every cohort member was nominally healthy, though immune exposures that went unrecorded were likely present. CMV serostatus was recorded as positive for some 300 and negative for about half of the 666 cohort members, whereas no CMV serostatus was recorded for the donor in question. Every donor gave a peripheral blood sample, and the peripheral blood mononuclear cells from that sample were used for TCR beta sequencing. The Qiagen DNeasy Blood Extraction Kit was used to extract genomic DNA from the blood cell samples. The research as a whole found: Some IMGT-functional V segments, including TRBV6-2 and TRBV6-3, could not be told apart with the 87-base-pair reads, so those segments were excluded. V-gene and J-gene trimming of TCR beta chains was associated with a missense DCLRE1C variant in a later genetic analysis, and the association was replicated in an independent cohort. In both the original and validation cohorts, the classifier was reported to diagnose cytomegalovirus status with high specificity and sensitivity. CMV serostatus was the only immune exposure information available for the cohort. Three of the identified cytomegalovirus-associated TCR beta chains were confirmed in vitro to be specific for cytomegalovirus antigens. In a later analysis, several top co-occurrence clusters were reported to appear linked to parvovirus B19, influenza, CMV and Epstein-Barr virus. Most CMV-associated TCR beta chains appeared to be HLA-restricted in a later analysis, and the HLA associations seemed to be driven largely by CMV exposure. A further reported finding was that TCR beta sequences accurately predicted the HLA-A and HLA-B alleles for most subjects in the first cohort. Roughly uniform sequencing depth across donors was assumed in presence/absence analyses, although this assumption may not hold. A cluster of highly shared sequence variants was judged likely to be a technical artifact of the sequencing pipeline. Assigning TCR associations to individual alleles was difficult when HLA alleles, especially DR and DQ, strongly co-occurred. A later analysis found that HLA-associated TCR beta chains were more clonally expanded and had lower generation probabilities than equally common non-associated chains. While some public TCRs were present in many individuals, most TCR sequences turned up only very rarely across donors. According to a later analysis, TCR association rates differed among HLA loci, with DRB1 alleles showing the most associated TCRs and HLA-C alleles showing the fewest. It was suggested by the authors that the approach could potentially be generalized to other disease states and immunological phenotypes. In an earlier analysis of 587 of the donors, most TCR beta V segments appeared in productive rearrangements about 87% or about 30% of the time, broadly matching IMGT annotations. In this cohort, only TCR beta chains were sequenced, and detectable features were limited by the absence of alpha or paired-chain data. A total of 164 TCR beta chains were listed by the study as associated with cytomegalovirus. Linkage disequilibrium might explain the correlated functional status among segregating V segments, but an unknown experimental factor could not be excluded. Because HLA typing was unavailable for some donors at each locus, only the typed subset was used in association tests. In a later analysis, some 17,000 TCR beta sequences were associated with specific HLA alleles at a false discovery rate of 0.05. In a later genetic analysis, fewer N-insertions in productive TCRs were reported among donors in an Asian-associated ancestry cluster than the roughly 640-donor mean. Because counts were too low, seventeen rarely observed V segments, including chromosome 9 orphons, were left out of the earlier analysis of approximately 580 of the donors.

The chain couples TRBV9 to TRBJ1-4; the D segment cannot be called with confidence. Source material: PBMCs. The TCR originated in a human donor in good health. The CDR3 protein is CASSLSGLNEKLFF. The sequenced DNA: TGTGCCAGCAGCCTCAGCGGACTTAATGAAAAACTGTTTTTT.